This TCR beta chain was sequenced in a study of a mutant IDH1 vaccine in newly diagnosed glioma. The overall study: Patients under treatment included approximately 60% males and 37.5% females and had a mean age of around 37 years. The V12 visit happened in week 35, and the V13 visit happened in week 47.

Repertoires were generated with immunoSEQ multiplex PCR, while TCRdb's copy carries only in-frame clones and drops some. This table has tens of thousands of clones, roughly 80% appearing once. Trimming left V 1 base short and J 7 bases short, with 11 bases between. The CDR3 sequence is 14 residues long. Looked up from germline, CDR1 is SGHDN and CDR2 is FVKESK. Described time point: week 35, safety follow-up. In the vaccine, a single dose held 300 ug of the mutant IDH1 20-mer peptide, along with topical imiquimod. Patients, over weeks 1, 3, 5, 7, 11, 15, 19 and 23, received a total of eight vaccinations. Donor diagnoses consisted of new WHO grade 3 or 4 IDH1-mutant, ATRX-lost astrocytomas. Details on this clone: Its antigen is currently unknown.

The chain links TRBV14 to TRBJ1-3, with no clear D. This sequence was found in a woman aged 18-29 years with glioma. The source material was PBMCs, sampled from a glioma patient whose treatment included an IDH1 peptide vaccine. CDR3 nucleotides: TGTGCCAGCAGCCAAGCCAGAATACCCAACACCATATATTTT. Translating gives CASSQARIPNTIYF.